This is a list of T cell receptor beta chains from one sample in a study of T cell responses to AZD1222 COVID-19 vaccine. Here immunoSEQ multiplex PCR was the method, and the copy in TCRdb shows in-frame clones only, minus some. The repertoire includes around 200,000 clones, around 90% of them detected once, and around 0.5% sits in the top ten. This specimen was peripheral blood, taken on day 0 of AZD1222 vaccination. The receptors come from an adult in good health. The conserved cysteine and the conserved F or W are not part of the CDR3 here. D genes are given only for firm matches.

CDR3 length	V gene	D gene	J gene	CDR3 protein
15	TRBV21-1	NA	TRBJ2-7	ASSKEGEGWTFDEQY
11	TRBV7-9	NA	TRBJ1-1	ASSAPGLQEAF
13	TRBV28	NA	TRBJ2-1	ASSLAGTLLYEQF
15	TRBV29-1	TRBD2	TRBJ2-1	SVLSVSGGNSYNEQF
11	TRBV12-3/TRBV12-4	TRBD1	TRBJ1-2	ASNPDRGYGYT
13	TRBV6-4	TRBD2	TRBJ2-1	ASSGLAGSGDEQF
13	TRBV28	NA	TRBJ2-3	ASSTRGGAPDTQY
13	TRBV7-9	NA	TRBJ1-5	ASSLSGTADQPQH
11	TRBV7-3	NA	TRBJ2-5	ASSLNGEETQY
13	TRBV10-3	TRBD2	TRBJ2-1	AIMGTSGGVNEQF
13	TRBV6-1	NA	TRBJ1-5	ASSERGAGSQPQH
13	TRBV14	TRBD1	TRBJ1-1	ASSQFTGGGTEAF
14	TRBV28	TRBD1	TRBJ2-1	ASSFLTGSSYNEQF
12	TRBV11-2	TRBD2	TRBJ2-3	ASSFTSGEDTQY
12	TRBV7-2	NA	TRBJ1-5	ASSSRVQNQPQH
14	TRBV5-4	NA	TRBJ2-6	ASSPEPLSGANVLT
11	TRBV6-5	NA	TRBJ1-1	ASSYRHNTEAF
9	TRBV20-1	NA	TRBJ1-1	SASGGAEAF
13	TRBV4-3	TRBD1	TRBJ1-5	ASSQDRGLNQPQH
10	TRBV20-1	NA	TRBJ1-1	SASFDAGYGF
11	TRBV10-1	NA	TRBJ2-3	ASSDTRRDTQY